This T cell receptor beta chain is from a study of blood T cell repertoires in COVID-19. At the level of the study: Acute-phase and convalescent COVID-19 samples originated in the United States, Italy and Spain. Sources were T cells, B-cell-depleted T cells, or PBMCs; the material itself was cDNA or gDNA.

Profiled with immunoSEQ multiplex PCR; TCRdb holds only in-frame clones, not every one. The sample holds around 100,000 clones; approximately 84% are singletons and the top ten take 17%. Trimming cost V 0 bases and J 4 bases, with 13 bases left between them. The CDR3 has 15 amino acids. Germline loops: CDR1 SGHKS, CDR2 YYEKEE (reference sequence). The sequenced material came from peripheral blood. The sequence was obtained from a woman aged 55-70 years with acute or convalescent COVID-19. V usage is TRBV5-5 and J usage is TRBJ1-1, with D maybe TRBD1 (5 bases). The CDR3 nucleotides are TGTGCCAGCAGCTTGGCCGGAGGGGAGAGCACTGAAGCTTTCTTT. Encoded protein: CASSLAGGESTEAFF. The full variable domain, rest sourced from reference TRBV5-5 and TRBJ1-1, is DAGVTQSPTHLIKTRGQQVTLRCSPISGHKSVSWYQQVLGQGPQFIFQYYEKEERGRGNFPDRFSARQFPNYSSELNVNALLLGDSALYLCASSLAGGESTEAFFGQGTRLTVV.